This T cell receptor (beta chain) emerged from a study of blood T cell repertoires in COVID-19. The table came from immunoSEQ multiplex PCR; TCRdb's copy has only in-frame clones and leaves some out. Here the sample spans 100,000 to 150,000 clones, roughly 82% being singletons. Source material: peripheral blood. This clonotype originated in a human donor in a cohort sampled during active COVID-19.

CDR3 nucleotide sequence: TGCGCCAGCAGCCTCGGACTGGCAGAGTACGAGCAGTACTTC. Translation: CASSLGLAEYEQYF. J is TRBJ2-7 and V is TRBV4-1; tentative D call: TRBD2 (5 bases). The CDR3 has 14 residues. V was pared by 4 bases and J by 4 bases, with 14 bases between. CDR1 is MGHRA, CDR2 YSYEKL, per germline.